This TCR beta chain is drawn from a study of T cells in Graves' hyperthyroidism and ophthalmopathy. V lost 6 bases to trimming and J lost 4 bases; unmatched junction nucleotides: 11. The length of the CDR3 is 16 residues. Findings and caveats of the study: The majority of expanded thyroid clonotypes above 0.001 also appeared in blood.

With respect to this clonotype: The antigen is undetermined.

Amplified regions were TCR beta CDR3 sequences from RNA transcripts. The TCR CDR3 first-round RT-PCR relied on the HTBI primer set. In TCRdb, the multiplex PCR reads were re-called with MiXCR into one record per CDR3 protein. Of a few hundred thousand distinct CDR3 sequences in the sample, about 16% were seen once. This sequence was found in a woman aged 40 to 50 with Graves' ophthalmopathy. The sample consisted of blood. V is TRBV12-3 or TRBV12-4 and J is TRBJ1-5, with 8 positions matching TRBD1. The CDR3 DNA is TGTGCCAGCAGAACGACAGGGGCGGGGGGTAATCAGCCCCAGCATTTT. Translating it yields CASRTTGAGGNQPQHF.